This TCR beta chain appears in the sequencing data of a study of tumor and adjacent non-tumor tissue in lung cancer (dated by TCRdb to 2016 to 2018). Background on the whole study: Patients with adenocarcinoma (approximately 13), squamous cell carcinoma (2) and small cell lung cancer (1) were included in the cohort. TCRbeta CDR3 sequencing was performed on roughly 32 paired specimens, with one tumor sample and one normal lung sample collected per patient. Bulk TCRbeta repertoires were compared between lung tumor tissue and matched distant non-tumor lung tissue obtained from 15 lung cancer patients. Sequencing generated a total of 125,075,908 productive TCRbeta reads, averaging around 4.2 million reads per sample. The approximately 15 patients were aged roughly 30 to 80 years, included approximately ten men and 5 women, and had TNM stage I to III disease. Paper-wide results and their limitations: Peripheral blood was not sequenced, so blood TCRbeta repertoires in these lung cancer patients were not examined. A significantly larger cumulative share of the repertoire was made up by the top 100 clones in normal lung than in tumor tissue. Neither the sequencing platform nor unique molecular identifiers are mentioned in the methods. Significantly higher TCR diversity (inverse Simpson) was observed in tumor tissue than in normal lung tissue (roughly 390 vs 170, P = 0.0075, Mann-Whitney U test). Younger patients had significantly higher TCR diversity, and higher tumor TCR diversity was associated with shorter overall and disease-free survival. Only about 15 patients were in the cohort, and the authors stated that larger samples and more detailed clinical data are needed.

Comment on this clonotype: No antigen is known for it. No much larger clonotype is one base removed from it; base qualities were not supplied.

Library construction relied on multiplex PCR. TCRdb lists the instrument as Illumina HiSeq 2500. Following protocols modified from ARM-PCR, the researchers constructed TCRbeta libraries through three rounds of nested PCR with primers (Table S4). PCR products of 200-500 bp were gel-excised and purified with the QIAquick gel extraction kit before sequencing. From the authors' description of their analysis: Reads were cleaned with Trimmomatic, merged with FLASH into complete CDR3 sequences, and assigned to V(D)J germline segments with MiTCR. Clonal diversity was computed as the inverse Simpson's index with VDJtools. In-frame sequences without a premature stop codon were defined as productive reads. TCRdb redid the processing of the public reads, applying fastp at Q25 and MiXCR, and retained in-frame beta chains. Rows with a matching CDR3 protein are joined into one entry that keeps the most common DNA and genes. In this record, the V and J calls reflect TCRdb's handling and not the investigators' own analysis. This sample is represented by tens of thousands of distinct CDR3 sequences; 65% to 85% of them were singletons. The ten largest clones represent 50% to 65% of the sample.

RNA was isolated from bulk, unsorted tissue, and RNA quality was assessed with a NanoDrop ND-1000 and an Agilent 2100. Normal lung samples were distant non-tumor tissue taken more than 3 cm from the tumor edge. Newly diagnosed lung cancer patients without prior chemotherapy who had been admitted for thoracic surgery in China between August and November 2014 were enrolled as donors. Patients with previous radiotherapy or chemotherapy, or with another concurrent cancer, were excluded from the study. Surgical tissue pieces of roughly 1-2 cm3 were preserved in RNAlater solution and stored at -80 °C until use. V and J lose 2 bases and 1 base, and a span of 8 bases separates them. CDR1 and CDR2, per the germline V gene, are LGHNA and YSLEER. The CDR3 starts with the cysteine, ends with the phenylalanine, and has 15 residues. Of the read, only the CDR3 DNA is kept; its 45 bases are in frame from base 1.

This receptor was identified in a man between 60 and 75 years old with non-small cell lung cancer. The chain employs TRBV4-3 and TRBJ2-2; the D gene assignment is ambiguous. Sequencing was performed on distant non-tumor lung tissue. CDR3 reads: CASSQWTENTGELFF. The bases are TGCGCCAGCAGCCAATGGACCGAGAACACCGGGGAGCTGTTTTTT.